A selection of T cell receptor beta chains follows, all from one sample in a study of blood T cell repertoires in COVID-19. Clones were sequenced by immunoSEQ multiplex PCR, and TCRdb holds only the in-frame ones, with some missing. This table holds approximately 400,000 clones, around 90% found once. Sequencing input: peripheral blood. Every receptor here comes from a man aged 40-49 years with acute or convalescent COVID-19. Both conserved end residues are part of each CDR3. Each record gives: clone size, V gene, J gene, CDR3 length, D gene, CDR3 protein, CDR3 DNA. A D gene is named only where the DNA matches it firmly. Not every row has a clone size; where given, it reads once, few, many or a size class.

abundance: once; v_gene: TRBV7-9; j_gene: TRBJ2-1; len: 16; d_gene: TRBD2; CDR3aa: CASRSGLAGVYNEQFF; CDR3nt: TGTGCCAGCAGGTCGGGACTAGCGGGGGTCTACAATGAGCAGTTCTTC
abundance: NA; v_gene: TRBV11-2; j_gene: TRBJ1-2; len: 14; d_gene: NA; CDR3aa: CASSTLGQLYGYTF; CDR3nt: TGTGCCAGCAGCACTCTTGGGCAGCTGTATGGCTACACCTTC
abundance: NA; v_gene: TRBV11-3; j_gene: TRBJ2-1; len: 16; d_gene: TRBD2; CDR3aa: CASSAGSGGARNEQFF; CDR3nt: TGTGCCAGCAGCGCCGGCAGCGGGGGGGCAAGGAATGAGCAGTTCTTC
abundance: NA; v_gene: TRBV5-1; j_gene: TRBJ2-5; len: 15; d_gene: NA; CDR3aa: CASSLIGSSQETQYF; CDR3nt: TGCGCCAGCAGCTTGATAGGTAGCTCCCAAGAGACCCAGTACTTC
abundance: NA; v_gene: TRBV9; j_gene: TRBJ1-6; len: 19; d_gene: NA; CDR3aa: CASSVFHPASVLDNSPLHF; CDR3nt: TGTGCCAGCAGCGTATTTCATCCCGCCTCGGTTCTGGATAATTCACCCCTCCACTTT
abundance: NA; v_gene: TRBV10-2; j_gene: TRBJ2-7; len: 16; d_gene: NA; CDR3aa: CASSDFHGGVAYEQYF; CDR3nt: TGCGCCAGCAGTGATTTCCACGGAGGAGTTGCCTACGAGCAGTACTTC
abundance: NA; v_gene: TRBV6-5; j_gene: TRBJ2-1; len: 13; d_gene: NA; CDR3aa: CASSYYKEGEQFF; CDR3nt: TGTGCCAGCAGTTACTACAAGGAGGGTGAGCAGTTCTTC
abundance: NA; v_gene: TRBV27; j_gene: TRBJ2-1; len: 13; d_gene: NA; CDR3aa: CASSPRLGNEQFF; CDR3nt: TGTGCCAGCAGTCCAAGACTAGGCAATGAGCAGTTCTTC
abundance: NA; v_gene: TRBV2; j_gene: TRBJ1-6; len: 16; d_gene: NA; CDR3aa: CASSEITASYNSPLHF; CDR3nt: TGTGCCAGCAGTGAGATCACAGCTTCCTATAATTCACCCCTCCACTTT
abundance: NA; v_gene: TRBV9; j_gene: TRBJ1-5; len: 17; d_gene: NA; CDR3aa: CASSSPQGALRTQPQHF; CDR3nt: TGTGCCAGCAGCTCACCCCAGGGTGCCCTCAGGACCCAGCCCCAGCATTTT
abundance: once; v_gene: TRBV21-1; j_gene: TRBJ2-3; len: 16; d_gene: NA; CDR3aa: CASSKVPRNHTDTQYF; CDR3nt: TGTGCCAGCAGCAAAGTACCCAGGAACCACACAGATACGCAGTATTTT
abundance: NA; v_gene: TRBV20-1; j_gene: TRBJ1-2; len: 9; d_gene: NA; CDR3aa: CSARDPPVF; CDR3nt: TGCAGTGCTAGAGATCCGCCAGTTTTC
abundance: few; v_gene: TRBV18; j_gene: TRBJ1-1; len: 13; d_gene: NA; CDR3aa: CASSPTGLDEAFF; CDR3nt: TGTGCCAGCTCGCCTACAGGGTTGGATGAAGCTTTCTTT
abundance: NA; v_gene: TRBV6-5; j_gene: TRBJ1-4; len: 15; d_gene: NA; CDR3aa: CATSPPRQLNEKLFF; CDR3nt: TGTGCCACTTCACCCCCACGACAGCTAAATGAAAAACTGTTTTTT
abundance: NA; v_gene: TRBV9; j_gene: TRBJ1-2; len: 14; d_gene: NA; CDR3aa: CASSAGGGFYGYTF; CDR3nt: TGTGCCAGCAGCGCGGGGGGAGGGTTCTATGGCTACACCTTC
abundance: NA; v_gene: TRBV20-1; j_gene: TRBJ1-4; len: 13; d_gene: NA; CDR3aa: CSASGRGSEKLFF; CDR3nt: TGCAGTGCTAGTGGCAGGGGTAGTGAAAAACTGTTTTTT
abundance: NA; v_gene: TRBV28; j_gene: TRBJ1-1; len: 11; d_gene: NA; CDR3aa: CASIGNTEAFF; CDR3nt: TGTGCCAGCATCGGGAACACTGAAGCTTTCTTT
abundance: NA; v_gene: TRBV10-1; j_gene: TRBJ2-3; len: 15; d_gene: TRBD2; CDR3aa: CASSVEREITDTQYF; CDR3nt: TGCGCCAGCAGTGTGGAGCGGGAGATCACAGATACGCAGTATTTT
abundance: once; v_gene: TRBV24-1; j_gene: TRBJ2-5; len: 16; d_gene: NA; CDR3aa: CATSGTGFGLRETQYF; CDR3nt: TGTGCCACCAGTGGAACAGGGTTTGGCCTTCGGGAGACCCAGTACTTC
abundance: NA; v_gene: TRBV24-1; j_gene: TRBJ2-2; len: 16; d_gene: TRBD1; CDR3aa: CATSDRRTGVTGELFF; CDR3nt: TGTGCCACCAGTGATCGTCGGACAGGGGTCACCGGGGAGCTGTTTTTT
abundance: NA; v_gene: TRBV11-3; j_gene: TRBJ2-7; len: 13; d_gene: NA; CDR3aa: CASSFNHFGEQYF; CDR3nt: TGTGCCAGCAGCTTCAACCACTTCGGCGAGCAGTACTTC
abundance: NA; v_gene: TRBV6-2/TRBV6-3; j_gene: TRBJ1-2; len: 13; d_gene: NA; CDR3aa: CASSPSGGYGYTF; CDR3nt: TGTGCCAGCAGTCCCAGCGGAGGCTATGGCTACACCTTC
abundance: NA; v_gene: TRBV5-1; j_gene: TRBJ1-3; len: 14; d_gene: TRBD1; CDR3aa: CASSYTGAQDTIYF; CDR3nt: TGCGCCAGCAGTTACACAGGGGCCCAGGACACCATATATTTT
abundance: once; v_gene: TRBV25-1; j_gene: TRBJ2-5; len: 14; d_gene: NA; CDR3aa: CASSEWSGRETQYF; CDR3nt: TGTGCCAGCAGTGAATGGTCAGGGCGAGAGACCCAGTACTTC
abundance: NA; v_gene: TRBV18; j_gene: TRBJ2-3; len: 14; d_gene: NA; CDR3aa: CASSPGPSTDTQYF; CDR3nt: TGTGCCAGCTCACCAGGGCCCAGCACAGATACGCAGTATTTT
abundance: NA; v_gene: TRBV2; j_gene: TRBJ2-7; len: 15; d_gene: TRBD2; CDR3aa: CASSPGGAGVYEQYF; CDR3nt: TGTGCCAGCAGCCCCGGGGGGGCGGGAGTCTACGAGCAGTACTTC
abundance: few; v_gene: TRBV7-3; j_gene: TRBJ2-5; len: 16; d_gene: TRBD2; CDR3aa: CASSSSGLAGQETQYF; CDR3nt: TGTGCCAGCAGCTCCTCGGGACTAGCGGGGCAAGAGACCCAGTACTTC
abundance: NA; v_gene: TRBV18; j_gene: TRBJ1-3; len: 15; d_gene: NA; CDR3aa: CASSPPTSSGNTIYF; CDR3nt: TGTGCCAGCTCACCACCGACTAGCTCTGGAAACACCATATATTTT
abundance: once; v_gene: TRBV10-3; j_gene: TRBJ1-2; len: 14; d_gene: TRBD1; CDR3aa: CAISVGQADYGYTF; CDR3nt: TGTGCCATCAGTGTTGGACAGGCCGACTATGGCTACACCTTC
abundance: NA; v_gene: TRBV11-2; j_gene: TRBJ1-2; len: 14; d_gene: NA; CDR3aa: CASSLVPGVDGYTF; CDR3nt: TGTGCCAGCAGCTTAGTCCCCGGGGTTGACGGCTACACCTTC
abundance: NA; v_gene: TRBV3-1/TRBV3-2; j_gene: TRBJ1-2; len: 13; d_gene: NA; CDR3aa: CASSPSPNYGYTF; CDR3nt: TGTGCCAGCAGCCCCTCTCCTAACTATGGCTACACCTTC
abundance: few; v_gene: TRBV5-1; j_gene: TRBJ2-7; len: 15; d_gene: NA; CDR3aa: CASSSNPTGRYEQYF; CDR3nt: TGCGCCAGCAGCTCCAACCCGACAGGTAGATACGAGCAGTACTTC
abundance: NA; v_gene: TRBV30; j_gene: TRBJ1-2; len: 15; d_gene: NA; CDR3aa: CAWSADHRTIYGYTF; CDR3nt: TGTGCCTGGAGTGCAGACCACAGGACGATCTATGGCTACACCTTC
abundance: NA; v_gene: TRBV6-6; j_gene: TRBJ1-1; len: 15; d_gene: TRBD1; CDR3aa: CASSYVGQGEMNAFF; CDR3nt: TGTGCCAGCAGTTACGTGGGACAGGGGGAAATGAATGCTTTCTTT
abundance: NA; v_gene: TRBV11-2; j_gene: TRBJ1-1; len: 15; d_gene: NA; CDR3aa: CASSLGRGENTEAFF; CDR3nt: TGTGCCAGCAGCTTAGGGCGGGGAGAGAACACTGAAGCTTTCTTT
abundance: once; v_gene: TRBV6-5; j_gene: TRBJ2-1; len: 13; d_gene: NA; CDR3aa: CASARTSYNEQFF; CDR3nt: TGTGCCAGCGCGAGAACTTCCTACAATGAGCAGTTCTTC
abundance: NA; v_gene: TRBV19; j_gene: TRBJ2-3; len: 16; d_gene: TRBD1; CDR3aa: CASSLRRQGGTDTQYF; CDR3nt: TGTGCCAGTAGTCTAAGGCGACAGGGGGGCACAGATACGCAGTATTTT
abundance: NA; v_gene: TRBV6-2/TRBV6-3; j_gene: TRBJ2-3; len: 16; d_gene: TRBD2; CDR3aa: CASSPASGGPTDTQYF; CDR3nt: TGTGCCAGCAGCCCGGCCAGCGGGGGACCCACAGATACGCAGTATTTT
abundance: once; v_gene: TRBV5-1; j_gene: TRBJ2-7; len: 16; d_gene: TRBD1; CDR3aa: CASSSTDRGPPYEQYF; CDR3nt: TGCGCCAGCAGCTCAACTGACAGGGGACCCCCCTACGAGCAGTACTTC
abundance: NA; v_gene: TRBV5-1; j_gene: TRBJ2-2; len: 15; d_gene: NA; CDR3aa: CASSATLTGTGELFF; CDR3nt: TGCGCCAGCAGCGCCACCTTGACAGGGACTGGGGAGCTGTTTTTT
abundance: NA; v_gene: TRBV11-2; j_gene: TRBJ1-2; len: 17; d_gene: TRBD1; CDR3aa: CASSLRRSGQSLYGYTF; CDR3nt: TGTGCCAGCAGCTTAAGACGATCGGGACAGAGCCTTTATGGCTACACCTTC
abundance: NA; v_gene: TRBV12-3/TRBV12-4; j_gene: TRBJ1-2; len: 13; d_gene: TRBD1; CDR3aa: CASSRTGKDGYTF; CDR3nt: TGTGCCAGCAGTCGGACAGGGAAGGATGGCTACACCTTC
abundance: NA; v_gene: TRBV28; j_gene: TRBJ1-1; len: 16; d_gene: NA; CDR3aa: CASSFRVRGVNTEAFF; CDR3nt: TGTGCCAGCAGTTTTCGTGTTCGGGGGGTGAACACTGAAGCTTTCTTT
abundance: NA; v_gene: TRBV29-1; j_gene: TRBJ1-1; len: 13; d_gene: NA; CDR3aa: CSVTGTTNTEAFF; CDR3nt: TGCAGCGTTACAGGGACGACGAACACTGAAGCTTTCTTT
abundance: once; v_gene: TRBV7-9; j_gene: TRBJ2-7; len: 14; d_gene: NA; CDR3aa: CASSLVREAYEQYF; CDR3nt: TGTGCCAGCAGCTTGGTGCGGGAAGCCTACGAGCAGTACTTC